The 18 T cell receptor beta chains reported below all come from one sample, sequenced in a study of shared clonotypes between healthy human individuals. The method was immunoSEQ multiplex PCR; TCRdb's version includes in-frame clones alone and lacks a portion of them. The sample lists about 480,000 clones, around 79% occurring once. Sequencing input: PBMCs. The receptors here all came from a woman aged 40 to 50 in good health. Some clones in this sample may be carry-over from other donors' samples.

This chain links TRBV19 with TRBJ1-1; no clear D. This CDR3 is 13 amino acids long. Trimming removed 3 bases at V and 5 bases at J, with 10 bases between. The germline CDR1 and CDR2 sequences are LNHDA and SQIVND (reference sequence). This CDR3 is CASSIGMRTEAFF. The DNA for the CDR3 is TGTGCCAGTAGTATCGGAATGCGGACTGAAGCTTTCTTT.

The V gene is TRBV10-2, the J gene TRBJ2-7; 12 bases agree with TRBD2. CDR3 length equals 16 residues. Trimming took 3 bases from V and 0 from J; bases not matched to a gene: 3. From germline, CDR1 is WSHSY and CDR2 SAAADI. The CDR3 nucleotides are TGCGCCAGCAGTGAACCGACTAGCGGGAGCTCCTACGAGCAGTACTTC. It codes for CASSEPTSGSSYEQYF.

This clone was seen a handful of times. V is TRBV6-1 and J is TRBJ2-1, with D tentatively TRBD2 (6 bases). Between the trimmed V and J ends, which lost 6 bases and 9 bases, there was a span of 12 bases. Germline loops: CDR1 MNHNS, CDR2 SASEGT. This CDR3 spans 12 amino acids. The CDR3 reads CASRRLVGEQFF. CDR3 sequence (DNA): TGTGCCAGCAGGAGACTAGTCGGTGAGCAGTTCTTC.

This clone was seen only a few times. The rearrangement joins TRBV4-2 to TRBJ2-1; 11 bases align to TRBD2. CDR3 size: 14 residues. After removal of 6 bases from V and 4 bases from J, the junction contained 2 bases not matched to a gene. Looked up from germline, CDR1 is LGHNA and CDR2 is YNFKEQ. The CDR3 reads CASRLAGAYNEQFF. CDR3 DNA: TGTGCCAGCAGACTAGCGGGAGCGTACAATGAGCAGTTCTTC.

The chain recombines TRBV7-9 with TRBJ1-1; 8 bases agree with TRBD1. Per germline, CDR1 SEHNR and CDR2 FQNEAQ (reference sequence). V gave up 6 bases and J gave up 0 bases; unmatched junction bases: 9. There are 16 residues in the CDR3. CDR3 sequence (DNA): TGTGCCAGCAGAGGACAGGGCCCCCTATTGAACACTGAAGCTTTCTTT. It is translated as CASRGQGPLLNTEAFF.

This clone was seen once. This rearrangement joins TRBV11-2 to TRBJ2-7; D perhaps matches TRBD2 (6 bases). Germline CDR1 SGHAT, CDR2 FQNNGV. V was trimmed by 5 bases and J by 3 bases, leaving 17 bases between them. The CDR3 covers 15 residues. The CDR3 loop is CASSATGVGLYEQYF. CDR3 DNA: TGTGCCAGCAGCGCAACGGGAGTCGGTCTCTACGAGCAGTACTTC.

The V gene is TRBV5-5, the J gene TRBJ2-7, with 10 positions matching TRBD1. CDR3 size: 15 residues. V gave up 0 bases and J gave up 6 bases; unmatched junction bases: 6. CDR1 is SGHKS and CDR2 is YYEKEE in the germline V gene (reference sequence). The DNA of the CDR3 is TGTGCCAGCAGCTTGGGAGGGACAGGGGTCGCCGAGCAGTACTTC. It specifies CASSLGGTGVAEQYF.

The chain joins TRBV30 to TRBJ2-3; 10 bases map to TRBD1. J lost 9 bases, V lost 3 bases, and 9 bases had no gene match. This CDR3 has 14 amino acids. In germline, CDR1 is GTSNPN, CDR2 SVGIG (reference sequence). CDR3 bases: TGTGCCTGGAGGGGGGACAGGGGTAGAGGGACGCAGTATTTT. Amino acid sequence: CAWRGDRGRGTQYF.

CDR3 in DNA: TGTGCCAGCAGCGTAGGAAGCAGCACAGATACGCAGTATTTT. It codes for CASSVGSSTDTQYF. The J gene is TRBJ2-3, the V gene TRBV9; D gene unclear. Trimming left V 0 bases short and J 0 bases short, with 5 bases between. Germline V gives CDR1 SGDLS, CDR2 YYNGEE. CDR3 size: 14 residues.

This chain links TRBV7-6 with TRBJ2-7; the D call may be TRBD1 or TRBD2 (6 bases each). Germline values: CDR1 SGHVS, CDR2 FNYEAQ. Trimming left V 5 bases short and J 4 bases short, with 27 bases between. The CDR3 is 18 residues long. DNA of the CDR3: TGTGCCAGCAGCCTAGGAATAGAGGGGGGCGCGGTACCTTACGAGCAGTACTTC. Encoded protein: CASSLGIEGGAVPYEQYF.

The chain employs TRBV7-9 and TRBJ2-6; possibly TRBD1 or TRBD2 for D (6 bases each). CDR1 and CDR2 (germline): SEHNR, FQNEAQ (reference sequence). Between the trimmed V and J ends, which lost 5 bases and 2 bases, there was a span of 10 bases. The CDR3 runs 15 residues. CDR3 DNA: TGTGCCAGCAGCCTGGGGGGCACTGGGGCCAACGTCCTGACTTTC. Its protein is CASSLGGTGANVLTF.

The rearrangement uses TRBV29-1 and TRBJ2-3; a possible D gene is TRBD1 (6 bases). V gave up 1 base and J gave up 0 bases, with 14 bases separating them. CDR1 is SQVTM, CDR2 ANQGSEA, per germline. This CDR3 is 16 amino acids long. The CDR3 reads CSVEVVGGLSTDTQYF. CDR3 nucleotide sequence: TGCAGCGTTGAAGTTGTTGGGGGCCTTAGCACAGATACGCAGTATTTT.

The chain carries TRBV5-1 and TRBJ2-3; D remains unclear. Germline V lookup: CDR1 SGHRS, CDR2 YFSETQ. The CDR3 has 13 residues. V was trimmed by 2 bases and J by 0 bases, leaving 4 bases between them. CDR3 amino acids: CASSFPSTDTQYF. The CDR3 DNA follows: TGCGCCAGCAGCTTCCCTAGCACAGATACGCAGTATTTT.

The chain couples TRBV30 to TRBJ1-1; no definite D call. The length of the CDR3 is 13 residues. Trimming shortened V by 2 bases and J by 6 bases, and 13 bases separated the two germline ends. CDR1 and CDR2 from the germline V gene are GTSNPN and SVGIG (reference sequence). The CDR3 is CAWSRSNSAEAFF. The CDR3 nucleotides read TGTGCCTGGAGTAGGAGTAACTCGGCTGAAGCTTTCTTT.

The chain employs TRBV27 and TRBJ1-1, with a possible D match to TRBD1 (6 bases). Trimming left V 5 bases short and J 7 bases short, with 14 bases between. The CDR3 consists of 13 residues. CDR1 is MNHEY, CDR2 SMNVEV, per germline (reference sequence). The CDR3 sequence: CASSPRRGLEAFF. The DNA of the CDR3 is TGTGCCAGCAGTCCCAGGCGGGGGCTTGAAGCTTTCTTT.

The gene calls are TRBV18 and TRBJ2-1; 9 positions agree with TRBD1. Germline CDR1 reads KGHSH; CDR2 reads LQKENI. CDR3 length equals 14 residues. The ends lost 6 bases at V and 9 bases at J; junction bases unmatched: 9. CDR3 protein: CASSTGTGWGEQFF. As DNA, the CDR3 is TGTGCCAGCTCCACCGGGACAGGGTGGGGTGAGCAGTTCTTC.

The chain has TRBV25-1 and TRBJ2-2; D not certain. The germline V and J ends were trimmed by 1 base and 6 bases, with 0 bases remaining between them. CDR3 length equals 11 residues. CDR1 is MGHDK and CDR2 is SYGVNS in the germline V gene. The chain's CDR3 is CASSESGELFF. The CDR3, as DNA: TGTGCCAGCAGTGAATCCGGGGAGCTGTTTTTT.

CDR3: CASSLPQGEETQYF. As DNA, the CDR3 is TGTGCCAGCAGTTTACCGCAGGGTGAGGAGACCCAGTACTTC. The gene calls are TRBV28 and TRBJ2-5, with a possible D match to TRBD1 (5 bases). The CDR3 has 14 residues. Germline values: CDR1 MDHEN, CDR2 SYDVKM. Trimming took off 2 bases at V and 5 bases at J, with 12 bases between the two ends.